This T cell receptor beta chain was retrieved from a study of blood T cell repertoires in COVID-19. Deletions cut 0 bases from V and 0 bases from J, with 12 bases between. Germline values: CDR1 MNHEY, CDR2 SMNVEV (reference sequence). The CDR3 covers 17 residues. Sequencing was performed with immunoSEQ multiplex PCR; in TCRdb, only in-frame clones are kept and a portion is missing. This table holds under 10,000 clones, about 90% found once. The source material was peripheral blood. The gene calls are TRBV27 and TRBJ2-1; weak D call: TRBD1 (5 bases). The TCR sequence derives from a woman aged 45 to 65 with active COVID-19. CDR3 in DNA: TGTGCCAGCAGTTTATCCGTCCCGACAGTCTCCTACAATGAGCAGTTCTTC. This encodes CASSLSVPTVSYNEQFF.